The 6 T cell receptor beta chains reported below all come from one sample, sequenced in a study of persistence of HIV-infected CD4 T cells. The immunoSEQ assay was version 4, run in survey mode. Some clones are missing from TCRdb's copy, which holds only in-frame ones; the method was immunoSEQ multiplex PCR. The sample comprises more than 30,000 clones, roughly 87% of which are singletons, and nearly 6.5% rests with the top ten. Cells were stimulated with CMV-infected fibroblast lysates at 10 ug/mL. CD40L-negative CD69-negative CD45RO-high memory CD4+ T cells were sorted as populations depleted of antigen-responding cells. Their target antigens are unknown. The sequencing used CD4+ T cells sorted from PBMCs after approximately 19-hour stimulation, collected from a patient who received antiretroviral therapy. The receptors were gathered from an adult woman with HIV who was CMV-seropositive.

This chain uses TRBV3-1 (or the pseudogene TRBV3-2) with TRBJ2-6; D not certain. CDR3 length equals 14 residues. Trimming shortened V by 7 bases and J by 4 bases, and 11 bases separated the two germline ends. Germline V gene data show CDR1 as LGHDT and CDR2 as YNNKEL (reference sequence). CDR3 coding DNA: TGTGCCAGCACTAGGGCCGCAGGGGCCAACGTCCTGACTTTC. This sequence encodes CASTRAAGANVLTF.

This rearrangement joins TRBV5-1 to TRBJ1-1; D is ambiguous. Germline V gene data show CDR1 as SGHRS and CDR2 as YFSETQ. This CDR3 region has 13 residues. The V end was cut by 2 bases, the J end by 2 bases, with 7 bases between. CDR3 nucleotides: TGCGCCAGCAGCTTCGACCCCAACACTGAAGCTTTCTTT. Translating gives CASSFDPNTEAFF.

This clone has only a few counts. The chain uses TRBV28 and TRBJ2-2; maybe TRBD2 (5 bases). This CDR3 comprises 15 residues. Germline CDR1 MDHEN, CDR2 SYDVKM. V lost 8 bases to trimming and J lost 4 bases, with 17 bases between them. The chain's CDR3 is CASGPRGLGTGELFF. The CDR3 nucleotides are TGTGCCAGCGGCCCCCGGGGATTGGGCACCGGGGAGCTGTTTTTT.

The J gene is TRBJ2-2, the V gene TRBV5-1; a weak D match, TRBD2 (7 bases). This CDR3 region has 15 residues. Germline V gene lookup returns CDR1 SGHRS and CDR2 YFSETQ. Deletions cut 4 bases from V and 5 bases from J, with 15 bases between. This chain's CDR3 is CASSLDGGPTGELFF. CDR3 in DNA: TGCGCCAGCAGCCTGGACGGGGGGCCGACCGGGGAGCTGTTTTTT.

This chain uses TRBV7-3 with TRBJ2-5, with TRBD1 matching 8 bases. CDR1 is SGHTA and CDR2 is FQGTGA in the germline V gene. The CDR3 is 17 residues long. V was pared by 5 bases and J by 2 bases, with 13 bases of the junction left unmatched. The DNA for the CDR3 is TGTGCCAGCAGCCTCGGACAGGGCCGAACCCTACAAGAGACCCAGTACTTC. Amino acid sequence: CASSLGQGRTLQETQYF.

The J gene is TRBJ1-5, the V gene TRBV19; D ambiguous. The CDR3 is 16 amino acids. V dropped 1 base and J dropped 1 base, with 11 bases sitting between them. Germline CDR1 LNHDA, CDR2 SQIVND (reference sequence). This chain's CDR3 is CASSIGKGISNQPQHF. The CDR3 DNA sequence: TGTGCCAGTAGTATAGGGAAAGGGATCAGCAATCAGCCCCAGCATTTT.